This TCR beta chain was documented in a study of shared clonotypes between healthy human individuals. Study context: Three plates each covered CD4 naive and memory; CD8 naive two, CD8 memory one.

Germline CDR1 MGHDK, CDR2 SYGVNS. Between the trimmed V and J ends, which lost 1 base and 3 bases, there was a span of 7 bases. The CDR3 sequence is 14 residues long. The method was immunoSEQ multiplex PCR; TCRdb's version includes in-frame clones alone and lacks a portion of them. The sample records over 850,000 clones, 75% to 85% being singletons. General observations from the study: What limited the represented genetic and exposure-history diversity was the small number of donors. A handful of donors showed sharing of around 5% of naive CD4 clonotypes.

CD4+ cells yielded CD45RA+ naive and CD45RA-negative memory subsets. A remark on this clone: Its antigen is undetermined. The sample carries other DNA sequences with the same CDR3.

The genes are TRBV25-1 and TRBJ1-5; tentative D call: TRBD1 (6 bases). The source of this sequence is a man aged 18 to 30 in good health. Some clones in this sample may be carry-over from other donors' samples. The source material was memory CD4+ T cells from PBMCs. Subset: CD45RA-negative fraction. This CDR3 reads CASSEWTVNQPQHF. In DNA form, the CDR3 reads TGTGCCAGCAGTGAATGGACAGTCAATCAGCCCCAGCATTTT.